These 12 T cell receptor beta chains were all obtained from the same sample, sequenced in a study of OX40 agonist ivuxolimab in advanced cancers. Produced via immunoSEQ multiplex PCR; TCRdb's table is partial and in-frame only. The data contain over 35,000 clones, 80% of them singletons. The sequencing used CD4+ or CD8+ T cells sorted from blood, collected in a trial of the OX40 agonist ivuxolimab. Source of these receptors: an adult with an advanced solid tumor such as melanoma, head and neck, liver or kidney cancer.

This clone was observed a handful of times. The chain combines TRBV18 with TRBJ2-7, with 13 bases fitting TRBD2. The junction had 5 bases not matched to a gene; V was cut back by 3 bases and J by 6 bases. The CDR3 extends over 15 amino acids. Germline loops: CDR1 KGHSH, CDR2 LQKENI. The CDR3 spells CASSPRTSGSIEQYF. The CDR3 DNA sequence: TGTGCCAGCTCACCTAGGACTAGCGGGAGTATCGAGCAGTACTTC.

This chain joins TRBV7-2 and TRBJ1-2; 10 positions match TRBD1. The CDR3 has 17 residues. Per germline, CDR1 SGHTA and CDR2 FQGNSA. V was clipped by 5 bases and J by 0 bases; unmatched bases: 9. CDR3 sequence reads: CASSPRTGGVSNYGYTF. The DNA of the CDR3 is TGTGCCAGCAGCCCCCGGACAGGGGGGGTCTCTAACTATGGCTACACCTTC.

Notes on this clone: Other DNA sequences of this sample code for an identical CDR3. CDR3 in DNA: TGCGCCAGTACTGTCGACAGGGCATCCGAGACCCAGTACTTC. Residues: CASTVDRASETQYF. The chain couples TRBV5-1 to TRBJ2-5; 7 bases map to TRBD1. CDR1 is SGHRS and CDR2 is YFSETQ in the germline V gene. Unmatched junction bases numbered 12, after V lost 8 bases and J lost 5 bases. This CDR3 spans 14 amino acids.

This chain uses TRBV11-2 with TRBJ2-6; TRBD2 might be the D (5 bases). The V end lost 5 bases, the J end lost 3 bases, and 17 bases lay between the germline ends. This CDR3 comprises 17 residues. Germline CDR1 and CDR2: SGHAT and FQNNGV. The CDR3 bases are TGTGCCAGCAGCCCAAGTGGTGGGAGTTTTGGGGCCAACGTCCTGACTTTC. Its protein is CASSPSGGSFGANVLTF.

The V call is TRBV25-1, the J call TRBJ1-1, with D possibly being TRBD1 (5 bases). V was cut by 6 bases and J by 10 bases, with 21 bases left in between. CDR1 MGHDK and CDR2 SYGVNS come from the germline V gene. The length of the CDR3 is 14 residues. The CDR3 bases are TGTGCCAGCAGCCCCCCGTCGTGGGGAGGGGTAGCTTTCTTT. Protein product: CASSPPSWGGVAFF.

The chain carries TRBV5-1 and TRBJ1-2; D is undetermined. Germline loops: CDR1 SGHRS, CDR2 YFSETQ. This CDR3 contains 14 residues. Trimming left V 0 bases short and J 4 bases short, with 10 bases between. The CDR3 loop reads CASSLVGSGYGYTF. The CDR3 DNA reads TGCGCCAGCAGCTTGGTCGGGTCCGGCTATGGCTACACCTTC.

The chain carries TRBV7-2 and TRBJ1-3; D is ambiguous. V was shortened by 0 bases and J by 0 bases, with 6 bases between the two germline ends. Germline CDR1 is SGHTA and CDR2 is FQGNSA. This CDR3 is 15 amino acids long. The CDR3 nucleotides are TGTGCCAGCAGCTTAGCACCGCGCTCTGGAAACACCATATATTTT. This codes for CASSLAPRSGNTIYF.

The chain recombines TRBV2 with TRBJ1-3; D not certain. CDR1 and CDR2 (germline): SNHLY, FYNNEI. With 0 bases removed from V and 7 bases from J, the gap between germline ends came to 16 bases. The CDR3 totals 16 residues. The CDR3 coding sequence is TGTGCCAGCAGTGAAGCCAGGCCTACCTCGGGGAACACCATATATTTT. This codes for CASSEARPTSGNTIYF.

The CDR3 DNA reads as TGTGCCAGCAGTTACGCGGCTAATTCCTACGAGCAGTACTTC. It yields the protein CASSYAANSYEQYF. The rearrangement uses TRBV6-6 and TRBJ2-7; D is unresolved. V gave up 2 bases and J gave up 1 base, with 9 bases separating them. In germline, CDR1 is MNHNY, CDR2 SVGAGI (reference sequence). The CDR3 loop spans 14 amino acids.

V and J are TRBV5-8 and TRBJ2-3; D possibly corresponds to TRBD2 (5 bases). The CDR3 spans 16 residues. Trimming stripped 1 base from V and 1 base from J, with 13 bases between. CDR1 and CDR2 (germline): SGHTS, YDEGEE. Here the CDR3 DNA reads TGTGCCAGCAGCTTGCGGGGTCGAATGGGCACAGATACGCAGTATTTT. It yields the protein CASSLRGRMGTDTQYF.

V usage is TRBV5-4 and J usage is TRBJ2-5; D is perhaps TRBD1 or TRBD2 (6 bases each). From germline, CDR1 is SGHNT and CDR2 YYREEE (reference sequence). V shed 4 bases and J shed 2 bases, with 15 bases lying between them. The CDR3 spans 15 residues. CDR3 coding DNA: TGTGCCAGCAGCACGACAGGCGGGATGCAAGAGACCCAGTACTTC. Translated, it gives CASSTTGGMQETQYF.

The CDR3 DNA sequence: TGTGCCAGCAGCAGCCGTTCTGGGGCCAACGTCCTGACTTTC. This translates into CASSSRSGANVLTF. The rearrangement joins TRBV7-3 to TRBJ2-6; D unresolved. The CDR3 runs 14 residues. Germline assignment: CDR1 SGHTA and CDR2 FQGTGA. V was pared by 5 bases and J by 1 base, with 6 bases between. Full variable domain (missing parts from reference TRBV7-3 and TRBJ2-6): GAGVSQTPSNKVTEKGKYVELRCDPISGHTALYWYRQSLGQGPEFLIYFQGTGAADDSGLPNDRFFAVRPEGSVSTLKIQRTERGDSAVYLCASSSRSGANVLTFGAGSRLTVL.